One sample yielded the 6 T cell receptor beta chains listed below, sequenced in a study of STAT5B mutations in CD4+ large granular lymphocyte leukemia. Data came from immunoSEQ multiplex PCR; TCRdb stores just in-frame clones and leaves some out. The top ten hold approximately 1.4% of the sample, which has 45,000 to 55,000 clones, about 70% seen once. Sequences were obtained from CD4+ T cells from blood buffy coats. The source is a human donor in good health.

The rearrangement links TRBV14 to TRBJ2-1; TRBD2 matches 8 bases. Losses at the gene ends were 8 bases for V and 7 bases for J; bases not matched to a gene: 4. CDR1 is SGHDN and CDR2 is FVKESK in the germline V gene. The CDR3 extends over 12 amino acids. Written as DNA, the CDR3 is TGTGCCAGCGACGGGGGGGGGAATGAGCAGTTCTTC. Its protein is CASDGGGNEQFF.

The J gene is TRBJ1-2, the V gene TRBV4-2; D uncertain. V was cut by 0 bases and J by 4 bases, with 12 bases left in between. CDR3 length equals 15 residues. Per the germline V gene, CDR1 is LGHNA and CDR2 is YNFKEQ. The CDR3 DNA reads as TGTGCCAGCAGCCAAGATCAAGTAGCAGGCTATGGCTACACCTTC. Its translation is CASSQDQVAGYGYTF.

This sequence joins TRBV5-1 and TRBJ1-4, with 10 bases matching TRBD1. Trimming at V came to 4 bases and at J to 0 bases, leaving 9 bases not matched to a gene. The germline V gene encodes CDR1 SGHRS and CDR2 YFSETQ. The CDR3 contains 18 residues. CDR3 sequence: CASSPGGQGRPTNEKLFF. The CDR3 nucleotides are TGCGCCAGCAGCCCGGGGGGACAGGGGAGACCAACTAATGAAAAACTGTTTTTT. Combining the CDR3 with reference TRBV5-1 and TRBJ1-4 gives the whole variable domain KAGVTQTPRYLIKTRGQQVTLSCSPISGHRSVSWYQQTPGQGLQFLFEYFSETQRNKGNFPGRFSGRQFSNSRSEMNVSTLELGDSALYLCASSPGGQGRPTNEKLFFGSGTQLSVL.

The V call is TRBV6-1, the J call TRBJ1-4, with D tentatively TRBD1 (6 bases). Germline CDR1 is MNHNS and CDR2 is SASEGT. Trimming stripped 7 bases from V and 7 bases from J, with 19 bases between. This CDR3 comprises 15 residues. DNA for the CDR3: TGTGCCAGCACCCCCCGGGACACTTACCTTGAAAAACTGTTTTTT. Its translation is CASTPRDTYLEKLFF.

CDR3 sequence: CASSVLAGGFSSTDTQYF. The CDR3 coding sequence is TGTGCCAGCAGTGTCTTAGCGGGGGGGTTCTCTAGCACAGATACGCAGTATTTT. The gene calls are TRBV6-1 and TRBJ2-3; 11 bases are a match to TRBD2. Trimming removed 4 bases from V and 0 bases from J; junction bases left unmatched: 9. Germline CDR1 and CDR2: MNHNS and SASEGT. The CDR3 contains 18 residues.

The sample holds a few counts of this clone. The DNA for the CDR3 is TGTGCCAGCAGTGAAGCGTTCGGGGGGATGGCGTCCCAGCATTTT. Encoded protein: CASSEAFGGMASQHF. This chain joins TRBV2 and TRBJ1-5, with D possibly TRBD1 on 5 matching bases. Trimming took 0 bases from V and 11 from J, leaving 17 bases between them. CDR3 length: 15 residues. Germline loops: CDR1 SNHLY, CDR2 FYNNEI.